Listed below are T cell receptor beta chains from one sample, sequenced in a study of blood T cell repertoires in COVID-19. Method: immunoSEQ multiplex PCR; TCRdb's copy keeps in-frame clones and lacks some. Of some 200,000 clones listed, around four fifths were seen once; the top ten hold approximately 5.2%. Material: peripheral blood. Receptors originate from a woman between 70 and 85 years old with COVID-19, enrolled during active disease. The CDR3 runs from the conserved cysteine through the conserved F or W. Each record gives: D gene, clone size, V gene, J gene, CDR3 protein, CDR3 DNA. The D gene is left open where the match is weak. Some rows mark clone size as missing; the rest say once, few, many or name a class of expanded clone.

D: TRBD1
size: NA
V: TRBV19
J: TRBJ2-7
CDR3: CASRVRGQVFYEQYF
DNA: TGTGCCAGTCGAGTCCGGGGACAGGTTTTCTACGAGCAGTACTTC

D: TRBD2
size: once
V: TRBV7-2
J: TRBJ2-1
CDR3: CASSFSGRAGNEQFF
DNA: TGTGCCAGCAGCTTTAGCGGGAGGGCCGGTAATGAGCAGTTCTTC

D: TRBD2
size: NA
V: TRBV7-9
J: TRBJ2-3
CDR3: CASGAGAGDTQYF
DNA: TGTGCCAGCGGGGCGGGAGCGGGAGATACGCAGTATTTT

D: NA
size: NA
V: TRBV29-1
J: TRBJ2-3
CDR3: CSVEGVIDTQYF
DNA: TGCAGCGTTGAGGGCGTGATCGATACGCAGTATTTT

D: NA
size: NA
V: TRBV19
J: TRBJ1-5
CDR3: CASSEASSGPQHF
DNA: TGTGCCAGTAGTGAAGCGTCGTCTGGGCCCCAGCATTTT

D: TRBD2
size: NA
V: TRBV6-6
J: TRBJ2-3
CDR3: CASSHSEGLAGGPTLDPRTDTQYF
DNA: TGTGCCAGCAGTCACAGTGAGGGACTAGCGGGAGGGCCTACCTTAGATCCCCGCACAGATACGCAGTATTTT

D: NA
size: once
V: TRBV10-3
J: TRBJ2-7
CDR3: CAISGQGRGEQYF
DNA: TGTGCCATCAGTGGCCAGGGGCGAGGCGAGCAGTACTTC

D: TRBD1
size: NA
V: TRBV7-9
J: TRBJ2-1
CDR3: CASSPMGQESEQFF
DNA: TGTGCCAGCAGCCCCATGGGACAGGAGTCTGAGCAGTTCTTC

D: TRBD1
size: once
V: TRBV6-5
J: TRBJ1-2
CDR3: CASRKPGQAFYGYTF
DNA: TGTGCCAGCAGGAAACCGGGACAGGCCTTCTATGGCTACACCTTC

D: TRBD2
size: once
V: TRBV7-3
J: TRBJ2-1
CDR3: CASSPVGTSAYNEQFF
DNA: TGTGCCAGCAGCCCGGTCGGGACTAGCGCCTACAATGAGCAGTTCTTC

D: NA
size: few
V: TRBV10-3
J: TRBJ1-1
CDR3: CAISESEGSKNTEAFF
DNA: TGTGCCATCAGTGAGTCGGAGGGGTCCAAGAACACTGAAGCTTTCTTT

D: TRBD2
size: NA
V: TRBV18
J: TRBJ2-2
CDR3: CASSPWTSGTNTGELFF
DNA: TGTGCCAGCTCACCGTGGACTAGCGGGACGAACACCGGGGAGCTGTTTTTT

D: TRBD2
size: NA
V: TRBV19
J: TRBJ2-3
CDR3: CASSRGTSGGTDTQYF
DNA: TGTGCCAGTAGTAGGGGGACTAGCGGAGGCACAGATACGCAGTATTTT

D: TRBD1
size: once
V: TRBV5-1
J: TRBJ2-2
CDR3: CASSPQGYTGELFF
DNA: TGCGCCAGCAGCCCACAGGGGTACACCGGGGAGCTGTTTTTT

D: TRBD2
size: NA
V: TRBV9
J: TRBJ2-2
CDR3: CASSVETSGLSGELFF
DNA: TGTGCCAGCAGCGTAGAAACTAGCGGGTTGTCCGGGGAGCTGTTTTTT

D: NA
size: few
V: TRBV6-5
J: TRBJ1-6
CDR3: CASSLQLFNSPLHF
DNA: TGTGCCAGCAGTCTACAGCTCTTTAATTCACCCCTCCACTTT

D: NA
size: NA
V: TRBV3-1/TRBV3-2
J: TRBJ1-5
CDR3: CASSQGGHQPQHF
DNA: TGTGCCAGCAGCCAAGGGGGGCATCAGCCCCAGCATTTT

D: NA
size: NA
V: TRBV2
J: TRBJ2-5
CDR3: CASTRGIQETQYF
DNA: TGTGCCAGCACCAGAGGGATCCAAGAGACCCAGTACTTC

D: NA
size: NA
V: TRBV30
J: TRBJ1-3
CDR3: CASQTPRAENTIYF
DNA: TGTGCCTCCCAAACCCCACGCGCGGAAAACACCATATATTTT

D: TRBD1
size: NA
V: TRBV5-4
J: TRBJ1-2
CDR3: CASSVGQGAPGYGYTF
DNA: TGTGCCAGCAGCGTTGGACAGGGGGCGCCGGGCTATGGCTACACCTTC

D: TRBD2
size: few
V: TRBV7-6
J: TRBJ2-7
CDR3: CASSLRLAGDLSYEQYF
DNA: TGTGCCAGCAGCTTGAGACTAGCGGGGGATCTTTCCTACGAGCAGTACTTC

D: TRBD1
size: NA
V: TRBV28
J: TRBJ1-6
CDR3: CASSPRGLVNSPLHF
DNA: TGTGCCAGCAGTCCCAGGGGGCTGGTTAATTCACCCCTCCACTTT

D: TRBD2
size: NA
V: TRBV29-1
J: TRBJ2-1
CDR3: CSVEEVAGGPQFF
DNA: TGCAGCGTTGAGGAGGTAGCGGGAGGGCCTCAGTTCTTC

D: NA
size: NA
V: TRBV19
J: TRBJ1-1
CDR3: CASSLPDSLNTEAFF
DNA: TGTGCCAGTAGCCTACCGGACAGCCTGAACACTGAAGCTTTCTTT

D: TRBD2
size: NA
V: TRBV30
J: TRBJ2-7
CDR3: CASRRLAGLREQYF
DNA: TGTGCCTCCCGTAGGCTAGCGGGTCTCCGGGAGCAGTACTTC

D: NA
size: once
V: TRBV27
J: TRBJ1-4
CDR3: CASSLLGGGEEKLFF
DNA: TGTGCCAGCAGTTTATTGGGCGGGGGTGAGGAAAAACTGTTTTTT

D: NA
size: NA
V: TRBV19
J: TRBJ1-5
CDR3: CASSIGQTGQPQHF
DNA: TGTGCCAGTAGTATAGGGCAGACAGGTCAGCCCCAGCATTTT

D: NA
size: few
V: TRBV27
J: TRBJ1-1
CDR3: CASSLTRSGLRMNTEAFF
DNA: TGTGCCAGCAGTTTAACTCGTTCGGGATTACGCATGAACACTGAAGCTTTCTTT